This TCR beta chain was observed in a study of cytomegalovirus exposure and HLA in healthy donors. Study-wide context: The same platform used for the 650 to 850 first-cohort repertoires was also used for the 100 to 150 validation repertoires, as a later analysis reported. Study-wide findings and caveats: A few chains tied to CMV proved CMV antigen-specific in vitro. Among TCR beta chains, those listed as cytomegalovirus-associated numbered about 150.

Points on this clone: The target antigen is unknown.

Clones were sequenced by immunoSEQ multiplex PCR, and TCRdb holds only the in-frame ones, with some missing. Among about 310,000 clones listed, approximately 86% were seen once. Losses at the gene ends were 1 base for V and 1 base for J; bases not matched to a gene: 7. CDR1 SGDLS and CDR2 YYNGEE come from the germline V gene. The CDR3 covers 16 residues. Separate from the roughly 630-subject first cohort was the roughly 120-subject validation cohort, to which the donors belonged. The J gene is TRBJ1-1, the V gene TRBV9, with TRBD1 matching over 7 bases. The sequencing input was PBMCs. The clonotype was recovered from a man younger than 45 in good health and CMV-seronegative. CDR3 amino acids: CASSVLQGTWNTEAFF. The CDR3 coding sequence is TGTGCCAGCAGCGTATTACAGGGGACATGGAACACTGAAGCTTTCTTT.